One TCR beta chain is described in this entry. This entry comes from a study of blood T cell repertoires in COVID-19. Study in general: Spain, Italy and the United States supplied samples that represented acute and convalescent COVID-19. T cells, B-cell-depleted T cells, or PBMCs provided the cDNA or gDNA that served as material.

Original handling: Amplification of reference gene primers provided the estimated nucleated cell counts. Profiled with immunoSEQ multiplex PCR; TCRdb holds only in-frame clones, not every one. V, J and clone size are those of that table, while D and trimming were read from the DNA. The data contain about 210,000 clones, roughly nine tenths of them singletons. This receptor was taken from a woman in her 70s with acute or convalescent COVID-19. The sample comprised peripheral blood.

In DNA, the CDR3 is TGTGCCAGCAGTTACCGGCTAGCGGGAGGGCACGAGACCCAGTACTTC. This translates into CASSYRLAGGHETQYF. The chain joins TRBV6-2 or TRBV6-3 to TRBJ2-5; 12 nucleotides align to TRBD2. V was clipped by 2 bases and J by 5 bases; unmatched bases: 6. Germline V CDR1 and CDR2: MNHEY, SVGEGT. The CDR3 length is 16 residues.